The 30 T cell receptor beta chains reported below all come from one sample, sequenced in a study. TRBV12-4/TRBJ1-2 clonotypes were amplified with adaptor-ligated barcode primers. One entry per CDR3 protein results from TCRdb running MiXCR on the multiplex PCR reads. Of around 560 distinct CDR3 sequences listed, more than 15% were seen once; the top ten hold around 20%. The sorted Tregs were CD4+CD25+CD127-/low cells. Sequencing was carried out using tumor-infiltrating Tregs sorted from the breast tumor. These receptors were taken from a female donor with breast cancer.

In its sample, this clonotype ranks as medium-sized. The CDR3 DNA follows: TGTGCTAGTGGTTTGGTACAAGGGACTAACTATGGCTACACCTTC. This gives the protein CASGLVQGTNYGYTF. The chain is built from TRBV12-5 and TRBJ1-2; unclear D gene. Germline-derived CDR1 and CDR2 are LGHNT and FRNRAP. The V end was cut by 0 bases, the J end by 0 bases, with 8 bases between. The CDR3 length is 15 residues. Drawing the rest from reference TRBV12-5 and TRBJ1-2, the complete variable domain is DARVTQTPRHKVTEMGQEVTMRCQPILGHNTVFWYRQTMMQGLELLAYFRNRAPLDDSGMPKDRFSAEMPDATLATLKIQPSEPRDSAVYFCASGLVQGTNYGYTFGSGTRLTVV.

By share of the sample, this clonotype is medium-sized (0.01 to 0.1%). The V and J genes are TRBV12-3 or TRBV12-4 and TRBJ1-2; D not resolved. V was clipped by 4 bases and J by 8 bases, with 8 bases between them. The CDR3 extends over 11 amino acids. The CDR3 is CASSSKYGYTF. The CDR3 bases are TGTGCCAGCAGTTCAAAATACGGCTACACCTTC.

In its sample, this clonotype ranks as medium-sized. The chain uses TRBV12-3 or TRBV12-4 and TRBJ1-2, with D maybe TRBD1 (5 bases). Trimming took 5 bases from V and 4 from J, leaving 11 bases between them. This CDR3 has 13 amino acids. CDR3 in DNA: TGTGCCAGCAGTCAGGGACGGACCTATGGCTACACCTTC. This gives the protein CASSQGRTYGYTF.

This clonotype is deemed large (0.1 to 1%). The genes are TRBV12-3 or TRBV12-4 and TRBJ1-2; 7 bases agree with TRBD1. The CDR3 covers 14 residues. With V trimmed by 5 bases and J by 0 bases, 3 bases remained unmatched. Written as DNA, the CDR3 is TGTGCCAGCAGTCCTGGGACAGCTAACTATGGCTACACCTTC. It encodes CASSPGTANYGYTF.

This clonotype rates as medium-sized (0.01 to 0.1%). The J gene is TRBJ1-2, the V gene TRBV12-3 or TRBV12-4; D remains ambiguous. V lost 7 bases and J lost 3, with 12 bases in between. The CDR3 is made up of 13 amino acids. The CDR3 bases are TGTGCCAGCAACCTCGCGGGGTACTATGGCTACACCTTC. This sequence encodes CASNLAGYYGYTF.

This clonotype was seen at least ten times. The V and J genes are TRBV12-3 or TRBV12-4 and TRBJ1-2; D ambiguous. Trimming shortened V by 3 bases and J by 3 bases, and 11 bases separated the two germline ends. This CDR3 region has 14 residues. The CDR3 DNA is TGTGCCAGCAGTTTGGGAGACGAGGACTATGGCTACACCTTC. It yields the protein CASSLGDEDYGYTF.

This clonotype qualifies as large. The rearrangement links TRBV12-3 or TRBV12-4 to TRBJ1-2; 7 positions agree with TRBD1. The length of the CDR3 is 14 residues. Trimming at V came to 7 bases and at J to 0 bases, leaving 5 bases not matched to a gene. CDR3 nucleotide sequence: TGTGCCAGCACTCGGGACAGAGCTAACTATGGCTACACCTTC. Translating gives CASTRDRANYGYTF.

This clonotype is large in the sample. The V and J genes are TRBV12-3 or TRBV12-4 and TRBJ1-2; D remains unclear. The germline V and J ends were trimmed by 5 bases and 3 bases, with 13 bases remaining between them. The CDR3 is made up of 14 amino acids. The CDR3, as DNA: TGTGCCAGCAGTCCATCGTCTGGGGACTATGGCTACACCTTC. It is translated as CASSPSSGDYGYTF.

This clonotype was seen many times. The chain couples TRBV12-3 or TRBV12-4 to TRBJ1-2; D perhaps matches TRBD1 (5 bases). CDR3 length: 16 residues. The V and J ends lost 1 base and 2 bases respectively, with 14 bases between them. This CDR3 reads CASSLGRQGLNYGYTF. For the CDR3, the DNA is TGTGCCAGCAGTTTAGGAAGGCAGGGTCTGAACTATGGCTACACCTTC.

By its share, this clonotype is medium-sized. V and J are TRBV12-3 or TRBV12-4 and TRBJ1-2; D may be TRBD1 (6 bases). V gave up 6 bases and J gave up 2 bases, with 16 bases separating them. CDR3 length equals 15 residues. The CDR3, as DNA: TGTGCCAGCAGACGCTCAGGGGCCCTCAACTATGGCTACACCTTC. Translated, it gives CASRRSGALNYGYTF.

By proportion, this clonotype is medium-sized. The chain joins TRBV12-3 or TRBV12-4 to TRBJ1-2, with D unresolved. The CDR3 is 17 residues long. Trimming left V 2 bases short and J 2 bases short, with 18 bases between. CDR3 sequence: CASSLKAMGQLNYGYTF. In DNA, the CDR3 is TGTGCCAGCAGTTTAAAAGCGATGGGCCAGCTAAACTATGGCTACACCTTC.

The gene calls are TRBV12-3 or TRBV12-4 and TRBJ1-2; D not certain. CDR3 length: 15 residues. V gave up 5 bases and J gave up 0 bases, with 13 bases separating them. For the CDR3, the DNA is TGTGCCAGCAGTCTCAGATCTGGTGCTAACTATGGCTACACCTTC. It translates to CASSLRSGANYGYTF.

This clonotype is judged large. The chain uses TRBV12-3 or TRBV12-4 and TRBJ1-2; weak D call: TRBD1 (5 bases). CDR3 length: 15 residues. Trimming removed 8 bases from V and 0 bases from J, with 16 bases in between. In nucleotides, the CDR3 is TGTGCCAGCGCCAGATGGGGCAGAGCTAACTATGGCTACACCTTC. Residues: CASARWGRANYGYTF.

This clonotype is termed large (0.1 to 1%). The J gene is TRBJ1-2, the V gene TRBV12-3 or TRBV12-4, with D hard to call. The CDR3 consists of 14 residues. V lost 1 base and J 1 base, leaving 7 bases between the germline ends. CDR3 DNA: TGTGCCAGCAGTTTAGACAACCGTAACTATGGCTACACCTTC. It yields the protein CASSLDNRNYGYTF.

This clonotype qualifies as large. The chain combines TRBV12-3 or TRBV12-4 with TRBJ1-2; tentatively, D is TRBD1 (5 bases). V lost 2 bases, J lost 8 bases, and 12 bases lay in between. The CDR3 is 13 amino acids. The CDR3 sequence is CASSLQTDWGYTF. The CDR3 DNA reads as TGTGCCAGCAGTTTACAGACAGACTGGGGCTACACCTTC.

In its sample, this clonotype is large (0.1 to 1%). The rearrangement links TRBV12-3 or TRBV12-4 to TRBJ1-2; D is ambiguous. With 1 base removed from V and 8 bases from J, the gap between germline ends came to 8 bases. CDR3 length equals 12 residues. The CDR3: CASSLEEVGYTF. The CDR3 bases are TGTGCCAGCAGTTTAGAAGAGGTCGGCTACACCTTC.

By share, this clonotype counts as large (0.1 to 1%). The chain uses TRBV12-3 or TRBV12-4 and TRBJ1-2; a weak D match, TRBD1 (6 bases). CDR3 length equals 15 residues. Trimming took off 6 bases at V and 5 bases at J, with 19 bases between the two ends. The CDR3 DNA follows: TGTGCCAGCAGATACACCAGGGGATCAAAGTATGGCTACACCTTC. Translation: CASRYTRGSKYGYTF.

In this sample, this clonotype is medium-sized. The CDR3 region is CASSLGGDGYTF. The DNA of the CDR3 is TGTGCCAGCAGTTTAGGCGGGGATGGCTACACCTTC. The rearrangement joins TRBV12-3 or TRBV12-4 to TRBJ1-2; the D is unclear. The CDR3 loop spans 12 amino acids. Trimming removed 1 base from V and 6 bases from J, with 6 bases in between.

V is TRBV12-3 or TRBV12-4 and J is TRBJ1-2; perhaps TRBD1 as D (6 bases). This CDR3 has 13 residues. With 5 bases removed from V and 8 bases from J, the gap between germline ends came to 15 bases. CDR3 in DNA: TGTGCCAGCAGTCCCGGACAGAGCGAGGGCTACACCTTC. Its protein is CASSPGQSEGYTF.

Judged by abundance, this clonotype is medium-sized (0.01 to 0.1%). V gene TRBV12-3 or TRBV12-4 combines with J gene TRBJ1-2, with D possibly matching TRBD1 (5 bases). V was shortened by 5 bases and J by 4 bases, with 14 bases between the two germline ends. The length of the CDR3 is 14 residues. The CDR3, as DNA: TGTGCCAGCAGTAGAACAGGTCCGTCCTATGGCTACACCTTC. Translating it yields CASSRTGPSYGYTF.

Here the CDR3 reads CASSSSYGYTF. CDR3 DNA sequence: TGTGCCAGCAGTTCCAGCTATGGCTACACCTTC. The V and J genes are TRBV12-3 or TRBV12-4 and TRBJ1-2; D gene uncertain. V was trimmed by 4 bases and J by 4 bases, leaving 4 bases between them. The CDR3 is made up of 11 amino acids.

This clonotype is judged large. J is TRBJ1-2 and V is TRBV12-3 or TRBV12-4; D might be TRBD1 (6 bases). V lost 6 bases to trimming and J lost 4 bases, with 9 bases between them. This CDR3 contains 12 residues. CDR3 sequence: CASSRQAYGYTF. In DNA form, the CDR3 reads TGTGCCAGCAGCCGACAGGCCTATGGCTACACCTTC.

This clonotype is large. The J gene is TRBJ1-2, the V gene TRBV12-3 or TRBV12-4, with D possibly TRBD1 on 6 matching bases. CDR3 length: 16 amino acids. V gave up 4 bases and J gave up 0 bases, with 15 bases separating them. The CDR3 region has the DNA TGTGCCAGCAGTTCAACAGGGTCGAGAGCTAACTATGGCTACACCTTC. It encodes CASSSTGSRANYGYTF.

The rearrangement uses TRBV12-3 or TRBV12-4 and TRBJ1-2; 9 bases fit TRBD1. This CDR3 spans 15 amino acids. The V and J ends lost 4 bases and 1 base, in that order; junction bases with no gene match: 4. CDR3 region: CASSSRDRVNYGYTF. In DNA form, the CDR3 reads TGTGCCAGCAGTTCCAGGGACAGGGTTAACTATGGCTACACCTTC.

This clonotype was observed a few times. The CDR3 sequence: CASSPNLAGGYTF. The CDR3 DNA follows: TGTGCCAGCAGCCCTAATTTAGCGGGTGGCTACACCTTC. The chain combines TRBV12-3 or TRBV12-4 with TRBJ1-2; unclear D gene. Trimming removed 6 bases from V and 7 bases from J, with 15 bases in between. CDR3 size: 13 residues.

This clonotype is large within its sample. This chain connects TRBV12-3 or TRBV12-4 to TRBJ1-2; 9 bases match TRBD1. Trimming cost V 3 bases and J 4 bases; bases outside gene matches: 6. The CDR3 loop spans 15 amino acids. The CDR3: CASSFGTGTSYGYTF. CDR3 bases: TGTGCCAGCAGTTTCGGGACAGGGACTTCCTATGGCTACACCTTC.

Relative to its sample, this clonotype is medium-sized (0.01 to 0.1%). This chain joins TRBV12-3 or TRBV12-4 and TRBJ1-2; D unclear. The CDR3 has 12 residues. Trimming cost V 3 bases and J 4 bases, with 6 bases left between them. CDR3 protein: CASSLGSYGYTF. The CDR3 bases are TGTGCCAGCAGTTTGGGGAGCTATGGCTACACCTTC.

The genes are TRBV12-3 or TRBV12-4 and TRBJ1-2; TRBD1 matches 7 bases. The CDR3 runs to 12 residues. V gave up 7 bases and J gave up 5 bases; unmatched junction bases: 4. DNA of the CDR3: TGTGCCAGCACTGGGACAGCTTATGGCTACACCTTC. Translating gives CASTGTAYGYTF.

V is TRBV12-3 or TRBV12-4 and J is TRBJ1-2; TRBD1 matches at 7 bases. This CDR3 is built from 14 residues. With 4 bases clipped from V and 5 bases from J, the junction kept 7 bases outside the gene matches. This chain's CDR3 is CASSWDSEGYGYTF. In DNA, the CDR3 is TGTGCCAGCAGTTGGGACAGTGAAGGTTATGGCTACACCTTC.

J is TRBJ1-2 and V is TRBV12-3 or TRBV12-4; D possibly corresponds to TRBD1 (5 bases). Trimming cost V 3 bases and J 8 bases, with 16 bases left between them. The CDR3 totals 14 residues. The DNA of the CDR3 is TGTGCCAGCAGTTTGAGGGGCTCCCCTCACGGCTACACCTTC. It yields the protein CASSLRGSPHGYTF.